A single sample gave rise to the 16 T cell receptor beta chains below, sequenced in a study of blood T cell repertoires in COVID-19. Using immunoSEQ multiplex PCR, the repertoire was profiled, and TCRdb retains in-frame clones only, with some absent. The data contain about 160,000 clones, approximately 88% of them singletons. Sequencing input: peripheral blood. These receptors originate from a woman of 80 years or more with active or convalescent COVID-19.

V is TRBV3-1 (or the pseudogene TRBV3-2) and J is TRBJ1-2; 7 bases line up with TRBD1. Germline V CDR1 and CDR2: LGHDT, YNNKEL (reference sequence). With 0 bases clipped from V and 13 bases from J, the junction kept 5 bases outside the gene matches. This CDR3 region has 12 residues. CDR3 DNA: TGTGCCAGCAGCCAAGAGACAGGGCACGTCACCTTC. Protein product: CASSQETGHVTF.

This chain links TRBV5-1 with TRBJ2-5; 10 positions match TRBD2. V shed 1 base, J shed 1 base, and the junction held 4 bases outside the gene matches. CDR3 length equals 16 residues. Germline CDR1 reads SGHRS; CDR2 reads YFSETQ. CDR3 coding DNA: TGCGCCAGCAGCTTGTGGGCTAGCGGGGGCCAAGAGACCCAGTACTTC. Its translation: CASSLWASGGQETQYF.

The chain has TRBV28 and TRBJ1-4, with D maybe TRBD1 (5 bases). The CDR3 loop spans 14 amino acids. Trimming took off 3 bases at V and 8 bases at J, with 13 bases between the two ends. Germline CDR1 and CDR2: MDHEN and SYDVKM. The CDR3 loop reads CASSLAGGEEKLFF. In DNA form, the CDR3 reads TGTGCCAGCAGTTTGGCTGGGGGGGAGGAAAAACTGTTTTTT. Full variable domain (rest looked up from reference TRBV28 and TRBJ1-4): DVKVTQSSRYLVKRTGEKVFLECVQDMDHENMFWYRQDPGLGLRLIYFSYDVKMKEKGDIPEGYSVSREKKERFSLILESASTNQTSMYLCASSLAGGEEKLFFGSGTQLSVL.

The gene calls are TRBV19 and TRBJ2-3; D ambiguous. The CDR3 loop spans 13 amino acids. CDR1 LNHDA and CDR2 SQIVND come from the germline V gene (reference sequence). The germline V and J ends were trimmed by 3 bases and 2 bases, with 6 bases remaining between them. The DNA for the CDR3 is TGTGCCAGTAGTATGCGGTACACAGATACGCAGTATTTT. Encoded protein: CASSMRYTDTQYF.

The V and J genes are TRBV6-2 or TRBV6-3 and TRBJ1-5, with D possibly matching TRBD1 (6 bases). CDR3 length: 15 amino acids. V lost 5 bases, J lost 7 bases, and 18 bases lay in between. The germline gives CDR1 MNHEY, CDR2 SVGEGT. The CDR3 nucleotides read TGTGCCAGCAGTCGGACAGATAATATAGGACAGCCCCAGCATTTT. It is translated as CASSRTDNIGQPQHF.

The chain carries TRBV19 and TRBJ1-1; tentative D call: TRBD1 (5 bases). The CDR3 is 14 residues long. The V gene lost 5 bases and the J gene lost 4 bases, with 14 bases spanning the gap. Germline CDR1 LNHDA, CDR2 SQIVND (reference sequence). The DNA for the CDR3 is TGTGCCAGTAGTGATCAGGGTTCGTTCACTGAAGCTTTCTTT. Translation: CASSDQGSFTEAFF. Full variable domain (rest looked up from reference TRBV19 and TRBJ1-1): DGGITQSPKYLFRKEGQNVTLSCEQNLNHDAMYWYRQDPGQGLRLIYYSQIVNDFQKGDIAEGYSVSREKKESFPLTVTSAQKNPTAFYLCASSDQGSFTEAFFGQGTRLTVV.

The chain couples TRBV6-2 or TRBV6-3 to TRBJ1-2, with 9 nucleotides matching TRBD1. Trimming at V came to 6 bases and at J to 13 bases, leaving 12 bases not matched to a gene. Germline CDR1 reads MNHEY; CDR2 reads SVGEGT. CDR3 length: 13 amino acids. The DNA for the CDR3 is TGTGCCAGCAGGTACGCCGGGACAGGGAGTTTCACCTTC. Protein sequence: CASRYAGTGSFTF.

There are a few counts of this clone. The CDR3 nucleotides read TGTGCCAGCGGGCCGTTGATGAACACTGAAGCTTTCTTT. Protein product: CASGPLMNTEAFF. The chain couples TRBV27 to TRBJ1-1; D gene uncertain. This CDR3 region has 13 residues. V was pared by 8 bases and J by 0 bases, with 10 bases between. CDR1 is MNHEY, CDR2 SMNVEV, per germline (reference sequence).

V usage is TRBV7-9 and J usage is TRBJ2-5, with 12 bases lining up with TRBD1. The CDR3 runs to 19 residues. CDR1 and CDR2 from the germline V gene are SEHNR and FQNEAQ (reference sequence). Germline trimming cut 2 bases from V and 4 bases from J; bases unmatched to any gene: 14. CDR3 coding DNA: TGTGCCAGCAGCTTACCTGGGGGACAGGGGGCGCTTGGAAGAGAGACCCAGTACTTC. Amino acid sequence: CASSLPGGQGALGRETQYF.

The genes are TRBV19 and TRBJ2-5; no definite D call. Trimming pared 5 bases from V and 5 bases from J, leaving 15 bases between. This CDR3 has 14 amino acids. Germline V gives CDR1 LNHDA, CDR2 SQIVND (reference sequence). The CDR3 sequence: CASSPHSRPETQYF. CDR3 bases: TGTGCCAGTAGTCCCCATAGCCGTCCGGAGACCCAGTACTTC.

This chain links TRBV7-8 with TRBJ1-1, with a tentative D call TRBD1 (5 bases). Germline CDR1 is SGHVS and CDR2 is FQNEAQ. CDR3 length: 17 residues. The V end was cut by 5 bases, the J end by 0 bases, with 19 bases between. This chain's CDR3 is CASSPREPQALNTEAFF. The CDR3 coding sequence is TGTGCCAGCAGCCCAAGGGAACCACAGGCTTTGAACACTGAAGCTTTCTTT. Together with reference TRBV7-8 and TRBJ1-1, the CDR3 gives the full variable domain: GAGVSQSPRYKVAKRGQDVALRCDPISGHVSLFWYQQALGQGPEFLTYFQNEAQLDKSGLPSDRFFAERPEGSVSTLKIQRTQQEDSAVYLCASSPREPQALNTEAFFGQGTRLTVV.

A remark on this clone: Other DNA sequences in this sample translate to the same CDR3. This rearrangement joins TRBV19 to TRBJ1-2; 9 bases map to TRBD1. V lost 6 bases and J lost 5; bases outside the gene matches: 16. The germline V gene encodes CDR1 LNHDA and CDR2 SQIVND (reference sequence). The CDR3 spans 17 residues. This chain's CDR3 is CASSEDFSGTGNYGYTF. In DNA, the CDR3 is TGTGCCAGTAGCGAAGATTTCTCCGGGACAGGGAATTATGGCTACACCTTC. The entire variable domain, with the rest obtained from reference TRBV19 and TRBJ1-2, is as follows: DGGITQSPKYLFRKEGQNVTLSCEQNLNHDAMYWYRQDPGQGLRLIYYSQIVNDFQKGDIAEGYSVSREKKESFPLTVTSAQKNPTAFYLCASSEDFSGTGNYGYTFGSGTRLTVV.

The chain links TRBV10-3 to TRBJ2-1, with 10 bases aligning to TRBD2. Germline V lookup: CDR1 ENHRY, CDR2 SYGVKD. The CDR3 extends over 17 amino acids. The trim removed 6 bases at V and 8 bases at J, leaving 16 bases unmatched. CDR3 protein: CAIRTSKLGSGGYEQFF. In DNA form, the CDR3 reads TGTGCCATCAGGACATCAAAGTTGGGTAGCGGGGGGTATGAGCAGTTCTTC.

The chain joins TRBV5-1 to TRBJ2-3; 13 bases fit TRBD2. Germline-derived CDR1 and CDR2 are SGHRS and YFSETQ. V shed 1 base and J 3 bases; nucleotides not matched to a gene: 5. The CDR3 is 17 residues long. The DNA of the CDR3 is TGCGCCAGCAGCTTGACTAGCGGGGGGGCCGTGACAGATACGCAGTATTTT. Protein sequence: CASSLTSGGAVTDTQYF.

Comments on this clone: The sample holds other DNA sequences that translate to the same CDR3. The V and J genes are TRBV6-5 and TRBJ1-2; 7 positions match TRBD1. J was trimmed by 2 bases and V by 6 bases; bases with no gene match: 3. Germline loops: CDR1 MNHEY, CDR2 SVGAGI. The CDR3 contains 13 residues. CDR3 nucleotide sequence: TGTGCCAGCAGCCCGACAGGGAACTATGGCTACACCTTC. It specifies CASSPTGNYGYTF.

The chain carries TRBV5-5 and TRBJ1-2; unclear D gene. V gave up 7 bases and J gave up 3 bases, with 13 bases separating them. CDR3 size: 13 residues. Germline CDR1 and CDR2: SGHKS and YYEKEE (reference sequence). CDR3: CASGGHSDYGYTF. CDR3 in DNA: TGTGCCAGCGGCGGCCATTCGGACTATGGCTACACCTTC.